Reported below is one TCR beta chain. Antigen: not known. Study-level points and caveats: Tumor memory CD4+ T cell TCR gene usage was found to cluster with blood and lymph node memory CD4+ cells and with lymph node naive CD4+ cells.

The CDR3 has 15 residues. Trimming took off 1 base at V and 5 bases at J, with 15 bases between the two ends. Germline loops: CDR1 GTSNPN, CDR2 SVGIG (reference sequence). After constant-region reverse-primer amplification, full-length variable regions underwent semi-nested PCR with Nested Universal Primer A. TCRdb redid the calling of the 5' RACE reads with MiXCR, one entry per CDR3 protein. The sample carries approximately 50,000 distinct CDR3 sequences, around 20% recorded once. Tregs were sorted as CD4+CD25+CD127-/low cells. The V call is TRBV30, the J call TRBJ1-5; D gene unclear. The origin of this receptor is a female donor with breast cancer. Input material: tumor-infiltrating Tregs sorted from the breast tumor. The CDR3 DNA is TGTGCCTGGAGTGGCCGGGGAGGGAGAGATCAGCCCCAGCATTTT. Translation: CAWSGRGGRDQPQHF.